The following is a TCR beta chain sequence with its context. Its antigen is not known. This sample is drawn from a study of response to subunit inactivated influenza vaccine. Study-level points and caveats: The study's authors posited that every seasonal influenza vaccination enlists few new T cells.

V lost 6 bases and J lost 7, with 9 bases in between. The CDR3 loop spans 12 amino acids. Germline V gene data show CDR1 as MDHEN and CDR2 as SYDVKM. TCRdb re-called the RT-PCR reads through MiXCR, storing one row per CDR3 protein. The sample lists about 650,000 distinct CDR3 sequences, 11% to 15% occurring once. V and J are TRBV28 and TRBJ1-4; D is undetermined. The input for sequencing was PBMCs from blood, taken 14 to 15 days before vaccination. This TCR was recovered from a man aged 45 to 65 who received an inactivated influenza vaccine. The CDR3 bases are TGTGCCAGCAGCCTCCGGGCTGAAAAACTGTTTTTT. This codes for CASSLRAEKLFF.